The sequence of this TCR beta chain was determined in a study of immune cell composition in non-small cell lung cancer. Overall study results and limits: Lung adenocarcinomas had lower top 10 clone scores and clonality than squamous tumours. Roughly 82% of squamous and under 35% of adenocarcinoma cases had tumour-associated clones >0.5%. Tumour-reactive clones were not shown to match dominant in vivo tumour clones.

DNA was extracted from unsorted cell suspensions stored frozen. A remark on this clone: Its antigen is not known.

Libraries were prepared by immunoSEQ multiplex PCR; TCRdb keeps only in-frame clonotypes and omits some of them. The sample yields approximately 13,000 clones, about 85% seen once. The CDR3 is 12 amino acids. Trimming left V 9 bases short and J 8 bases short, with 13 bases between. Germline values: CDR1 MDHEN, CDR2 SYDVKM. The rearrangement links TRBV28 to TRBJ1-4; D remains ambiguous. This receptor was obtained from a human donor with non-small cell lung cancer. The sequenced sample was lung tumor tissue. The CDR3: CASSLKREKLFF. DNA for the CDR3: TGTGCCAGTTCCTTGAAGCGGGAAAAACTGTTTTTT.